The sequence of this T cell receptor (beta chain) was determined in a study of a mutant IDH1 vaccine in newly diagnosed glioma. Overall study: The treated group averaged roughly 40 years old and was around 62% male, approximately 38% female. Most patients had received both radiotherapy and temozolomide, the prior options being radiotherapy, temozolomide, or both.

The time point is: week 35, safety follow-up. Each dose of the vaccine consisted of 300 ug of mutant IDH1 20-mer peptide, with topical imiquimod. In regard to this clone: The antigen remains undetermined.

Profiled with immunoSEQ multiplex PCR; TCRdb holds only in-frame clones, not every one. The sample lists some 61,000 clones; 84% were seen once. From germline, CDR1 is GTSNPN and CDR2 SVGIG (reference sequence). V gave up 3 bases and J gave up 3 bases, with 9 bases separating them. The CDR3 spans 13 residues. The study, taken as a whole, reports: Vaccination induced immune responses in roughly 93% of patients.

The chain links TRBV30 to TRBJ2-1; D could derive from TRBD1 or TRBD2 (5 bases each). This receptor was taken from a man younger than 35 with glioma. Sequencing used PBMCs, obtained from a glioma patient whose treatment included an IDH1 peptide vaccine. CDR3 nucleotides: TGTGCCTGGAGCGGGGCGAACTACAATGAGCAGTTCTTC. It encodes CAWSGANYNEQFF.